This TCR beta chain stems from a study of CD8 T cells in ankylosing spondylitis. In TCRdb, the 5' RACE reads were re-called with MiXCR into one record per CDR3 protein. This sample carries about 96,000 distinct CDR3 sequences, 27% of them seen once, and the ten largest clones take less than 60%. This clonotype occurred a few times. The CDR3 contains 14 residues. In germline, CDR1 is SGHVS, CDR2 FQNEAQ. V was clipped by 5 bases and J by 5 bases; unmatched bases: 5. The chain couples TRBV7-8 to TRBJ1-3, with 8 nucleotides matching TRBD1. The source material was blood, either unsorted or a sorted T cell fraction (not recorded which). This receptor was identified in a male donor with ankylosing spondylitis or in good health (not recorded which). CDR3 sequence reads: CASSKDRGRNTIYF. CDR3 in DNA: TGTGCCAGCAGCAAAGACAGGGGAAGAAACACCATATATTTT.